This T cell receptor beta chain was observed in a study of glioma-infiltrating T cells. At the level of the study: Approximately 990,000 peripheral T cells were targeted at about 4.5- to 10-fold coverage. Findings and limits, study-wide: CDR3 overlap between tissue and blood was very small. Tissue-blood divergence was below expectation in non-neoplastic patients, above in gliomas.

Trimming cost V 4 bases and J 2 bases; bases outside gene matches: 5. There are 13 residues in the CDR3. The germline V gene has CDR1 DFQATT and CDR2 SNEGSKA (reference sequence). This clonotype has a count of ten or more. Its antigen remains unknown. Amplification of TCR alpha and beta CDR3 regions from RNA used iRepertoire nested multiplex PCR. For one-step reverse transcription and amplification, about 85-400 ng of tissue mRNA or PBMC total RNA was used. TCRdb re-analysed the multiplex PCR reads in MiXCR, keeping a single row per CDR3 protein. In the table there are approximately 400,000 distinct CDR3 sequences, around 45% of which are singletons.

This clonotype was sampled from a human donor with low-grade glioma or glioblastoma, undergoing nonglioma brain surgery, or in good health (not recorded which). Sequenced material: glioma tissue, nonneoplastic brain tissue, or PBMCs (not recorded which). The chain links TRBV20-1 to TRBJ2-7, with 7 bases that match TRBD2. CDR3 residues: CSAMREPPYEQYF. The CDR3 DNA follows: TGCAGTGCTATGCGGGAGCCTCCCTACGAGCAGTACTTC.